This T cell receptor (beta chain) was identified in a study of T cell responses to AZD1222 COVID-19 vaccine. This clone was seen a single time. The target antigen is unknown. Here immunoSEQ multiplex PCR was the method, and the copy in TCRdb shows in-frame clones only, minus some. The data contain 150,000 to 200,000 clones, 90% to 95% of them singletons. General study findings and limits: Donor demographics were predominantly white British with a female majority; clonal diversity may be underestimated.

CDR3 length: 18 amino acids. After removal of 1 base from V and 4 bases from J, the junction contained 10 bases not matched to a gene. Looked up from germline, CDR1 is LNHNV and CDR2 is YYDKDF (reference sequence). Sequenced here: peripheral blood, sampled on day 0 of AZD1222 vaccination. This chain uses TRBV15 with TRBJ2-2, with 9 bases lining up with TRBD2. This TCR came from an adult in good health. The CDR3 bases are TGTGCCACCAGCAGAGGGGGGCTAGCGGGGTTGGGCACCGGGGAGCTGTTTTTT. Amino acid sequence: CATSRGGLAGLGTGELFF.